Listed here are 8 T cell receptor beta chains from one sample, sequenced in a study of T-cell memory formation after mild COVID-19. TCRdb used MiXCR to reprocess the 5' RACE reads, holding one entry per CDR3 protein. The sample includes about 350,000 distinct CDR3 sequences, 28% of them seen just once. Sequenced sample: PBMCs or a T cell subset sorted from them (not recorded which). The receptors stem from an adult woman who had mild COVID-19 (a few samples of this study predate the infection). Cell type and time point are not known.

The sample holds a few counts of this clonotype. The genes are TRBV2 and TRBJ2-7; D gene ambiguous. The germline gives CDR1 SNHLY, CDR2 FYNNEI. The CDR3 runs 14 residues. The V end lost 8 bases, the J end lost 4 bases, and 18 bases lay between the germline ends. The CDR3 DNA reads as TGTGCCAGCTACGAGAGGTCTTATTCTTACGAGCAGTACTTC. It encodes CASYERSYSYEQYF.

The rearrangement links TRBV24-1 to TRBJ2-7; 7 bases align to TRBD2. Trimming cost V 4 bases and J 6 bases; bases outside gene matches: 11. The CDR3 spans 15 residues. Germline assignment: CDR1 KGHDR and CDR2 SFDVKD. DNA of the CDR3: TGTGCCACCAGTGAGGGAGGGAGGTTTTTCGGCGAGCAGTACTTC. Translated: CATSEGGRFFGEQYF.

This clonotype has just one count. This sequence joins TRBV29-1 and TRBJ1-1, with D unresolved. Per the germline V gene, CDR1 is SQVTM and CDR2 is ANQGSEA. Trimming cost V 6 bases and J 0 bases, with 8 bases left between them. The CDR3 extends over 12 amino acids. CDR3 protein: CSVRQMNTEAFF. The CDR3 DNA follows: TGCAGCGTACGCCAGATGAACACTGAAGCTTTCTTT. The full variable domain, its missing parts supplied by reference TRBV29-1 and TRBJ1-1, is SAVISQKPSRDICQRGTSLTIQCQVDSQVTMMFWYRQQPGQSLTLIATANQGSEATYESGFVIDKFPISRPNLTFSTLTVSNMSPEDSSIYLCSVRQMNTEAFFGQGTRLTVV.

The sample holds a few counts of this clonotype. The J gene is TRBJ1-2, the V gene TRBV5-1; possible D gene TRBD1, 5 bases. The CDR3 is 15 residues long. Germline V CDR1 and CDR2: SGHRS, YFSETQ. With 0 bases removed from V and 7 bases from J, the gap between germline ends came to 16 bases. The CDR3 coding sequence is TGCGCCAGCAGCTTGGAACAGGCCCTTGGACGTGGCTACACCTTC. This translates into CASSLEQALGRGYTF.

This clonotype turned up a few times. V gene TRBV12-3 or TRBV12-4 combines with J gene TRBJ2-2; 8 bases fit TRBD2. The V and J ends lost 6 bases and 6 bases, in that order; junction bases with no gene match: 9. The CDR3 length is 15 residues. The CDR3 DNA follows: TGTGCCAGCAGCGGGACTAGTCTTTCCCCCGGGGAGCTGTTTTTT. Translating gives CASSGTSLSPGELFF.

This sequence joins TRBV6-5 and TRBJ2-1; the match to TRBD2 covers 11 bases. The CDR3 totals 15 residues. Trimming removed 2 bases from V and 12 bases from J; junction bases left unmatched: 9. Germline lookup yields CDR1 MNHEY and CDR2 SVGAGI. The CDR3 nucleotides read TGTGCCAGCAGTTACGGGACGGCCCTAGCGGGAGGGCAGTTCTTC. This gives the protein CASSYGTALAGGQFF.

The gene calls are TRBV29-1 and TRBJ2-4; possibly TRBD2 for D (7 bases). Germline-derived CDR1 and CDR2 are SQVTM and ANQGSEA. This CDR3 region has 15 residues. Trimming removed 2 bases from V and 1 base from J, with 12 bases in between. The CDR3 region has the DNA TGCAGCGTTGAATTGAGGGGGGGTGCCAAAAACATTCAGTACTTC. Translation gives CSVELRGGAKNIQYF.

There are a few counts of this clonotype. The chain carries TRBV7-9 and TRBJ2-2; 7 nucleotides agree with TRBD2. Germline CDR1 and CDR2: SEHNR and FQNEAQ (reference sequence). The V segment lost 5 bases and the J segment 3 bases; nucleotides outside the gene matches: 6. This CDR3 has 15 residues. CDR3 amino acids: CASSRPGGDTGELFF. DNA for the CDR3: TGTGCCAGCAGCCGGCCGGGGGGAGACACCGGGGAGCTGTTTTTT.